This T cell receptor (beta chain) was found in a study of T cell repertoires in ileal Crohn's disease. Study overall: At surgery, roughly 35% of patients smoked, with median disease duration about eight years.

The CDR3 has 14 residues. CDR1 is SGHNT, CDR2 YYREEE, per germline (reference sequence). The V gene end was trimmed by 4 bases and the J gene end by 4 bases; junction bases not matched to a gene: 6. Sequenced by immunoSEQ multiplex PCR; TCRdb stores in-frame clones only, minus some. The profile shows roughly 15,000 clones, less than 85% of them singletons. This rearrangement joins TRBV5-4 to TRBJ1-1; 8 bases agree with TRBD1. What was sequenced was ileal tissue. The receptor was derived from an adult with Crohn's disease. The CDR3 DNA is TGTGCCAGCAGCCAAACAGGGGGGGGCACTGAAGCTTTCTTT. The encoded protein is CASSQTGGGTEAFF. The full variable domain, its missing parts supplied by reference TRBV5-4 and TRBJ1-1, is ETGVTQSPTHLIKTRGQQVTLRCSSQSGHNTVSWYQQALGQGPQFIFQYYREEENGRGNFPPRFSGLQFPNYSSELNVNALELDDSALYLCASSQTGGGTEAFFGQGTRLTVV.